The present entry profiles one TCR beta chain with its context. What it recognizes is unknown. This sample was included in a study of Graves' ophthalmopathy and Graves' hyperthyroidism. Amplification of TCR beta CDR3 regions used RNA transcripts. HTBI primers primed a first-round RT-PCR, and a second-round multiplex PCR followed. TCRdb recomputed calls from the multiplex PCR reads with MiXCR, one row per CDR3 protein. The sample consists of about 640,000 distinct CDR3 sequences, about two fifths of them appearing once. The study's findings and limits: Its predictions of ophthalmopathy progression gave the model approximately 65% sensitivity and 72% to 85% specificity.

The CDR3 length is 14 residues. V lost 4 bases and J 6 bases, leaving 17 bases between the germline ends. The germline CDR1 and CDR2 sequences are SGHDT and YYEEEE. The receptor was isolated from an adult man with Graves' ophthalmopathy. The chain has TRBV5-6 and TRBJ2-7; perhaps D is TRBD1 or TRBD2 (6 bases each). Sequenced: peripheral blood. CDR3 DNA sequence: TGTGCCAGCAGCCGGGGGCCGTTTGGGGGCGAGCAGTACTTC. The encoded protein is CASSRGPFGGEQYF.